This T cell receptor (beta chain) emerged from a study of blood T cell repertoires in COVID-19. Study in general: The samples span acute and convalescent COVID-19 from the United States, Italy and Spain. Nucleic acid was either cDNA or gDNA, and it came from T cells, B-cell-depleted T cells, or PBMCs.

Per the authors' pipeline: For nucleated cells, counts were estimated from reference gene primer amplification. Here immunoSEQ multiplex PCR was the method, and the copy in TCRdb shows in-frame clones only, minus some. V and J calls plus clone size are reproduced from that table; the DNA served to infer D and trimming. Of 150,000 to 200,000 clones listed, around 85% are singletons. V trimming: 4 bases; J trimming: 4 bases; junction bases outside the gene matches: 6. There are 14 residues in the CDR3. Germline V gives CDR1 SGHRS, CDR2 YFSETQ. This chain connects TRBV5-1 to TRBJ2-7; 9 bases line up with TRBD1. This clonotype originated in a woman aged 70 to 79 with acute or convalescent COVID-19. Sample: peripheral blood. This chain's CDR3 is CASSPGQGVYEQYF. In nucleotides, the CDR3 is TGCGCCAGCAGCCCGGGACAGGGAGTTTACGAGCAGTACTTC.